This T cell receptor beta chain was recovered during a study of shared clonotypes between healthy human individuals. Study-level points and caveats: When naive CD4 clonotypes were compared across a few donors, 4% to 5.5% were shared.

Positive CCR7 selection of CD45RO-negative cells yielded the naive CD8 cells, and terminally differentiated effector memory CD45RA+ cells were excluded. Concerning this clone itself: Its matching antigen is unknown.

Clones were read by immunoSEQ multiplex PCR, and TCRdb kept only the in-frame ones, dropping some. The sample records hundreds of thousands of clones, roughly 98% being singletons. Germline CDR1 and CDR2: MNHNS and SASEGT. The CDR3 runs to 14 residues. V trimming: 6 bases; J trimming: 1 base; junction bases outside the gene matches: 1. The sample taken for sequencing was naive CD8+ T cells sorted from blood. This chain joins TRBV6-1 and TRBJ2-7; 12 bases fit TRBD2. The clonotype was recovered from a man aged 30 to 39 in good health. The CDR3 protein is CASSGLAGSYEQYF. For the CDR3, the DNA is TGTGCCAGCAGCGGACTAGCGGGATCCTACGAGCAGTACTTC.